A selection of T cell receptor beta chains follows, all from one sample in a study of response to subunit inactivated influenza vaccine. TCRdb re-derived calls from the RT-PCR reads in MiXCR, one entry per CDR3 protein. The sample yields some 520,000 distinct CDR3 sequences, 16% seen once. The sequencing here drew on CD4+ T cells sorted from PBMCs, taken 23 months after vaccination. The receptors here all came from a man between 45 and 75 years old who received an inactivated influenza vaccine. Each CDR3 is given with its conserved first and last residue. A D gene is named only where the DNA matches it firmly. Not all rows give a size; the values are once, few, many and, for expanded clones, a class.

j_call: TRBJ1-5
v_call: TRBV7-2
clone_size: -
d_call: TRBD1
cdr3_nt: TGTGCCAGCAGCTACCAGACAGGGGGCGAGCCCCAGCATTTT
cdr3_aa: CASSYQTGGEPQHF

j_call: TRBJ2-1
v_call: TRBV6-1
clone_size: -
d_call: TRBD2
cdr3_nt: TGTGCCAGCAGACCTCCGACTAGCGGGGGATCAACCGAGCAGTTCTTC
cdr3_aa: CASRPPTSGGSTEQFF

j_call: TRBJ2-2
v_call: TRBV5-1
clone_size: medium-sized
d_call: TRBD1
cdr3_nt: TGCGCCAGCAGCTCTTCCGGGACAGCGAAAGGGGAGCTGTTTTTT
cdr3_aa: CASSSSGTAKGELFF

j_call: TRBJ2-7
v_call: TRBV19
clone_size: few
d_call: -
cdr3_nt: TGTGCCAGTAGCATATCTGGGGGACACTCCTACGAGCAGTACTTC
cdr3_aa: CASSISGGHSYEQYF

j_call: TRBJ1-1
v_call: TRBV4-1
clone_size: many
d_call: -
cdr3_nt: TGCGCCAGCAGCCAGAACGGTTGGGGGGGGGATACTGAAGCTTTCTTT
cdr3_aa: CASSQNGWGGDTEAFF

j_call: TRBJ2-1
v_call: TRBV7-2
clone_size: -
d_call: -
cdr3_nt: TGTGCCAGCAGCGTCCCTACCCTGATAAATGAGCAGTTCTTC
cdr3_aa: CASSVPTLINEQFF

j_call: TRBJ1-4
v_call: TRBV15
clone_size: few
d_call: TRBD1
cdr3_nt: TGTGCCACCAGCAGAGACGGGACAGGGAGCAATGAAAAACTGTTTTTT
cdr3_aa: CATSRDGTGSNEKLFF

j_call: TRBJ2-7
v_call: TRBV29-1
clone_size: -
d_call: TRBD1
cdr3_nt: TGCAGCGTCAAAGGGACAGGGTATGAGCAGTACTTC
cdr3_aa: CSVKGTGYEQYF

j_call: TRBJ2-7
v_call: TRBV10-3
clone_size: -
d_call: -
cdr3_nt: TGTGCCATCAGTGAGTCGGCGGCGGGAAGAATTTACGAGCAGTACTTC
cdr3_aa: CAISESAAGRIYEQYF

j_call: TRBJ2-2
v_call: TRBV5-6
clone_size: -
d_call: -
cdr3_nt: TGTGCCAGCAGCTTGGGGAGGGCAGCCGGGGAGCTGTTTTTT
cdr3_aa: CASSLGRAAGELFF

j_call: TRBJ2-5
v_call: TRBV6-2/TRBV6-3
clone_size: -
d_call: -
cdr3_nt: TGTGCCAGCAGCGGAACTAGTTTTCGAGAGACCCAGTACTTC
cdr3_aa: CASSGTSFRETQYF

j_call: TRBJ2-7
v_call: TRBV11-2
clone_size: -
d_call: -
cdr3_nt: TGTGCCAGCAGCTTAGTCGGCAGACGCTCCTACGAGCAGTACTTC
cdr3_aa: CASSLVGRRSYEQYF

j_call: TRBJ1-2
v_call: TRBV6-1
clone_size: few
d_call: TRBD1
cdr3_nt: TGTGCCAGCACCAAGGACAGGCTTAACTATGGCTACACCTTC
cdr3_aa: CASTKDRLNYGYTF

j_call: TRBJ1-4
v_call: TRBV7-9
clone_size: many
d_call: -
cdr3_nt: TGTGCCAGCAGCCCCGGTGGGGTAACTAATGAAAAACTGTTTTTT
cdr3_aa: CASSPGGVTNEKLFF